The sequence of this T cell receptor beta chain was determined in a study of tissue T cells after allogeneic stem cell transplantation. V was pared by 0 bases and J by 7 bases, with 7 bases of the junction left unmatched. CDR3 length equals 14 residues. CDR1 is GKSSPN and CDR2 is SITVG in the germline V gene. As for this clone: Its antigen is as yet unknown. These gene names are mouse names. The read halts 1 residue ahead of the CDR3 end, with the missing end drawn from the germline J gene.

Clones were read by immunoSEQ multiplex PCR, and TCRdb kept only the in-frame ones, dropping some. The table lists 20,000 to 25,000 clones, more than 65% of them singletons. Study findings and constraints: Anatomically similar tissues had similar TCR repertoires within each patient. Few T cell clones were shared across patients, but motif clusters showed tissue-specific shared signatures. The patient cohort was small and clinically heterogeneous, with limited sampling depth. In patients and mice, blood and spleen missed much of tissue repertoire.

The J gene is TRBJ2-7, the V gene TRBV31; 9 bases are shared with TRBD2. The receptor was derived from a female BALB/c mouse in good health. This line is of MHC haplotype H2-d. Material for sequencing was blood. The sequenced CDR3 bases are TGTGCCTGGAGTCTAGACTGGGGGACGGGGGAACAGTAC. This translates into CAWSLDWGTGEQY. The CDR3 reads in full as CAWSLDWGTGEQYF.